Sequencing of this T cell receptor (beta chain) was carried out in a study of vaccination and CD4 T cells after COVID-19. Overall study context: Drawing of post-COVID samples took place a median 101 days after diagnosis (range 35 to 161). Broader study findings: Convalescent patients had 304 of 307 vaccine-specific clones showing spike mono-reactivity.

The V gene end was trimmed by 5 bases and the J gene end by 2 bases; junction bases not matched to a gene: 6. The CDR3 has 16 residues. Sequencing of DNA taken from cultured CD4+ T cells relied on the Oncomine TCR Beta short-read assay. One entry per CDR3 protein, called by TCRdb with MiXCR from the PCR reads. The profile covers more than 20,000 distinct CDR3 sequences, with about 40% appearing a single time and approximately 4.5% taken by the ten largest. The treatment: roughly 11-day PBMC culture with coronavirus spike peptide pools or control peptides (ViraFEST assay). At both days 3 and 7, half the medium was replaced with fresh IL-2 medium. On this clonotype: Its antigen is undetermined.

The clonotype was recovered from a human donor who had recovered from COVID-19. This sample comprised CD4+ T cells from blood, cultured in vitro, obtained before SARS-CoV-2 vaccination. The chain uses TRBV12-3 or TRBV12-4 and TRBJ2-7; 13 bases map to TRBD2. For the CDR3, the DNA is TGTGCCAGCAGTATAGGGACTAGCGGGACCACCTACGAGCAGTACTTC. As protein: CASSIGTSGTTYEQYF.